This T cell receptor beta chain was found in a study of blood T cells in healthy people across ages. General study findings and limits: Age brought a roughly linear fall in TCR beta diversity measured per million T cells. Unsorted PBMCs blocked a conclusive comparison of naive and antigen-experienced cells.

This CDR3 has 15 residues. After removal of 6 bases from V and 4 bases from J, the junction contained 7 bases not matched to a gene. Note on this clonotype: Its target is not known.

Next came a second PCR, run for about 6 to 11 cycles, which used a sample-barcoded 5' primer along with a J-beta primer mix. There were at least 2.5 million CDR3-containing paired-end reads obtained from each sample. One entry per CDR3 protein, called by TCRdb with MiXCR from the 5' RACE reads. The sample holds 600,000 or so distinct CDR3 sequences, around 20% seen once. This clonotype was obtained from a man between 65 and 80 years old in good health. The chain couples TRBV12-3 or TRBV12-4 to TRBJ2-2; 8 bases match TRBD1. The sequenced sample consisted of blood. This CDR3 reads CASSAGQGSTGELFF. Here the CDR3 DNA reads TGTGCCAGCAGCGCTGGACAGGGAAGCACCGGGGAGCTGTTTTTT.